This TCR beta chain was identified in a study of HIV-infected patients and healthy controls. Whole blood was used without fractionation, so all unsorted peripheral T cells were included. Donors were HIV-infected adults who had not yet started antiretroviral therapy but were about to begin. Germline CDR1 SNHLY, CDR2 FYNNEI. The CDR3 consists of 17 residues. The ends were cut back, 2 bases at V and 0 bases at J, with 14 bases in the middle. Alpha and beta constant-region primers primed reverse transcription of around 550 ng RNA. Using multiplexing indices, alpha and beta chain libraries were generated apart by chain-specific third strand synthesis. A single record per CDR3 protein comes from TCRdb applying MiXCR to the 5' RACE reads. The sample records roughly 6,000 distinct CDR3 sequences, roughly a tenth being singletons. Study results and caveats: Compared with healthy controls, HIV-infected patients showed less CDR3 sharing between individuals. The authors saw processing only sixteen HIV-infected individuals as a major limitation on generality. Compared with untreated HIV+ repertoires, healthy controls showed roughly threefold more distinct CDR3s and higher Shannon diversity.

This clonotype is labeled medium-sized. No antigen is known for it. This chain links TRBV2 with TRBJ1-5, with a weak D call TRBD1 (5 bases). The sample in question was blood, obtained before antiretroviral therapy. This TCR derives from an adult with HIV infection. The CDR3 nucleotides read TGTGCCAGCAGTGAATGGCAGGGTGGAGTTAGCAATCAGCCCCAGCATTTT. Amino acids: CASSEWQGGVSNQPQHF.